This T cell receptor beta chain emerged from a study of blood T cell repertoires in COVID-19. For the study at large: The origin of the acute and convalescent COVID-19 samples was the United States, Italy and Spain.

To note about this clone: Other DNA sequences of this sample code for an identical CDR3.

V gave up 1 base and J gave up 1 base, with 7 bases separating them. The CDR3 length is 14 residues. Germline CDR1 and CDR2: LNHDA and SQIVND (reference sequence). Cohort 3 recovery required two negative PCRs, clearance, or symptom resolution. TCRdb keeps only in-frame clones here, not all; method: immunoSEQ multiplex PCR. The table includes some 300,000 clones, about 90% detected once. The sequencing input was PBMCs or T cells enriched from blood (not recorded which). The chain is built from TRBV19 and TRBJ1-1; D is uncertain. This clonotype was sampled from a woman aged 30 to 39 who had recovered from COVID-19. CDR3: CASSIGPGNTEAFF. The CDR3 region has the DNA TGTGCCAGTAGTATAGGGCCGGGGAACACTGAAGCTTTCTTT.